This T cell receptor beta chain was obtained from a study of blood T cell repertoires in COVID-19. Overall study: The analysed material was cDNA or gDNA that came from T cells, B-cell-depleted T cells, or PBMCs.

Only in-frame clones appear in the TCRdb table, and some are missing; sequencing was by immunoSEQ multiplex PCR. Of 60,000 to 85,000 clones in the sample, about 74% were seen once. Germline V CDR1 and CDR2: MNHEY, SVGAGI. The CDR3 covers 15 residues. Trimming shortened V by 2 bases and J by 4 bases, and 13 bases separated the two germline ends. The specimen was peripheral blood. This clonotype originated in a human donor with acute or convalescent COVID-19. The donor label of this sample is uncertain. This chain connects TRBV6-5 to TRBJ2-3, with a weak D call TRBD1 (5 bases). The CDR3 bases are TGTGCCAGCAGTTACAGGGGCTACGAGGCAGATACGCAGTATTTT. This translates into CASSYRGYEADTQYF.